This T cell receptor beta chain was recorded in a study of shared clonotypes between healthy human individuals. This clone occurred a few times. Germline CDR1 is SGHTA and CDR2 is FQGNSA. V shed 9 bases and J shed 7 bases, with 27 bases lying between them. The length of the CDR3 is 16 residues. TCRdb's table, derived via immunoSEQ multiplex PCR, lists solely in-frame clones and lacks some. The repertoire holds fewer than 400,000 clones, with about 74% as singletons. The sequence came from a man in his thirties or forties in good health. Source material: memory CD4+ T cells sorted from blood. The sample's subset: CD45RA-negative fraction. The rearrangement uses TRBV7-2 and TRBJ1-1; TRBD1 might be the D (5 bases). The CDR3 coding sequence is TGTGCCAGTGGGCTATACACTGGCTGGGCAGGGAGTGAAGCTTTCTTT. Amino acid sequence: CASGLYTGWAGSEAFF.